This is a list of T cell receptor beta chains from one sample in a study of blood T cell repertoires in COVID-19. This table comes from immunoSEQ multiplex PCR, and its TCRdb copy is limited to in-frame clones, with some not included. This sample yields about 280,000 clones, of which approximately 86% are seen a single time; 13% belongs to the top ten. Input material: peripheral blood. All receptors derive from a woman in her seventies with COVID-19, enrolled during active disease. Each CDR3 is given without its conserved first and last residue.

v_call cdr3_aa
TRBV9 ASSRQGADNEQF
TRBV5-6 ASSFTGGSTEAF
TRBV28 ASSLFLLAGGGETQY
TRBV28 ASTAGRGNTEAF
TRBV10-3 AISQGPRSSYEQY
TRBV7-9 ASSLVGGYYGYT
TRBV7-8 ASSLTAGGASNTQY
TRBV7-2 ASSLEEGKTQY
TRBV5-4 ASSLAFTPLAGGGEQF
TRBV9 ASSVGTSGGSYEQF
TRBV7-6 ASRLGAGEGIEQY
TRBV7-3 ASSYQTGSSYEQY
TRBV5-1 ASSLDGGPTYEQY
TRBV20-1 SAPAGREQY
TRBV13 ASSLTGTGGVNSPLH
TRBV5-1 ASSLMAGLEYEQY
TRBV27 ASSLERGGYNEQF
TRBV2 ASLLDRSTDTQY
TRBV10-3 AISEWQGGNQPQH
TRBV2 ASSGDYEQY
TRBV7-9 ASSPGLAGSETQY
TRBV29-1 SVGQGDEKLF
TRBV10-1 ASSPARNSYNEQF
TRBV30 AWRISGGREQY
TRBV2 ASSVEGTGNTIY
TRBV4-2 ASSGRLAGMGTDTQY
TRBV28 ASSPPEAGGHEQY
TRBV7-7 ASSLGRGPSNEQF